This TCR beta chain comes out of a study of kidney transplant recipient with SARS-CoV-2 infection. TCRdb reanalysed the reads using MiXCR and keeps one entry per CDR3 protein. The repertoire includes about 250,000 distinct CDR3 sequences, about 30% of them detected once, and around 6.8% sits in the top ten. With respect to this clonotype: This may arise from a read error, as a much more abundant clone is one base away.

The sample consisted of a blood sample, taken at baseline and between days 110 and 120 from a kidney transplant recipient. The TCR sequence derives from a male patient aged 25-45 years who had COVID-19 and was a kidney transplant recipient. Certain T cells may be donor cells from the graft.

The CDR3, as DNA: TGTGCCAGCGGCTTCACCTTCCTAGCGGGAGGCGTCTACAATGAGCAGTTCTTC. As protein: CASGFTFLAGGVYNEQFF. V gene TRBV11-2 combines with J gene TRBJ2-1; TRBD2 matches at 11 bases. The CDR3 is 18 residues long. Germline V gene data show CDR1 as SGHAT and CDR2 as FQNNGV.